A selection of T cell receptor beta chains follows, all from one sample in a study of blood T cell repertoires in COVID-19. TCRdb keeps only in-frame clones here, not all; method: immunoSEQ multiplex PCR. The sample contains 95,000 to 110,000 clones, 65% to 90% of which appear only once. Specimen: peripheral blood. These receptors all come from a man aged 55-75 years with acute or convalescent COVID-19. CDR3s include the opening cysteine and the closing phenylalanine or tryptophan. The order of the fields is CDR3 DNA, CDR3 protein, D gene, V gene, clone size, J gene, CDR3 length. D genes are given only for firm matches. Clone size is shown for a subset of rows, as once, few, many or a class of expanded clone.

DNA: TGTGCCAGCAGCTACGTCGGCCCGGCTAGATCAGATACGCAGTATTTT
CDR3: CASSYVGPARSDTQYF
D: .
V: TRBV7-8
size: few
J: TRBJ2-3
length: 16

DNA: TGTGCCAGCAGCTTGAGAGTGGACTATGGCTACACCTTC
CDR3: CASSLRVDYGYTF
D: .
V: TRBV5-5
size: .
J: TRBJ1-2
length: 13

DNA: TGTGCCTGGAGTCCCCAGGACAGGGACTATGGCTACACCTTC
CDR3: CAWSPQDRDYGYTF
D: TRBD1
V: TRBV30
size: .
J: TRBJ1-2
length: 14

DNA: TGCGCCAGCAGCTTGAGGGGGCTTCTCTACGAGCAGTACTTC
CDR3: CASSLRGLLYEQYF
D: TRBD1
V: TRBV5-1
size: .
J: TRBJ2-7
length: 14

DNA: TGTGCCAGCAGAGACGGGACAGCAAGCAATCAGCCCCAGCATTTT
CDR3: CASRDGTASNQPQHF
D: TRBD1
V: TRBV6-5
size: .
J: TRBJ1-5
length: 15

DNA: TGTGCCAGCAGCTCGGGACTTTCGCAGAGCGGGGAGCTGTTTTTT
CDR3: CASSSGLSQSGELFF
D: .
V: TRBV7-6
size: .
J: TRBJ2-2
length: 15

DNA: TGTGCCAGCTCACCGGCGGACAATGGGTCACCCCTCCACTTT
CDR3: CASSPADNGSPLHF
D: .
V: TRBV18
size: .
J: TRBJ1-6
length: 14

DNA: TGTGCCAGCAGTTACTCTACAGTCAAGTTGAACACTGAAGCTTTCTTT
CDR3: CASSYSTVKLNTEAFF
D: .
V: TRBV6-5
size: .
J: TRBJ1-1
length: 16

DNA: TGTGCCAGTAGTATCCGCGGCACCGGGGAGCTGTTTTTT
CDR3: CASSIRGTGELFF
D: .
V: TRBV19
size: once
J: TRBJ2-2
length: 13

DNA: TGTGCCAGCAGTTCCCAGGGGTTCAATCAGCCCCAGCATTTT
CDR3: CASSSQGFNQPQHF
D: .
V: TRBV27
size: few
J: TRBJ1-5
length: 14